This T cell receptor (beta chain) was sequenced during a study of shared clonotypes between healthy human individuals. Study observations and caveats: The study found about 5.1% of naive CD4 clonotypes shared across a handful of donors. Compared with memory subsets, naive subsets generally had larger estimated richness. The authors expected sequencing depth to affect clonotype sharing among donors.

For this clone: Its antigen remains unidentified.

From germline, CDR1 is MGHRA and CDR2 YSYEKL. CDR3 length: 11 residues. Trimming shortened V by 4 bases and J by 16 bases, and 14 bases separated the two germline ends. Data came from immunoSEQ multiplex PCR; TCRdb stores just in-frame clones and leaves some out. Seen here are under 700,000 clones, 90% to 95% observed once, and the top ten hold approximately 0.11%. Terminally differentiated effector memory CD45RA+ cells were excluded by CCR7 positive selection of CD45RO-negative cells. The origin of this receptor is a woman in her 30s in good health. The sample consisted of naive CD8+ T cells sorted from blood. V gene TRBV4-1 combines with J gene TRBJ1-3, with D unresolved. As DNA, the CDR3 is TGCGCCAGCAGCCTCGGGTCGTCTTGGTATTTT. Its translation is CASSLGSSWYF.